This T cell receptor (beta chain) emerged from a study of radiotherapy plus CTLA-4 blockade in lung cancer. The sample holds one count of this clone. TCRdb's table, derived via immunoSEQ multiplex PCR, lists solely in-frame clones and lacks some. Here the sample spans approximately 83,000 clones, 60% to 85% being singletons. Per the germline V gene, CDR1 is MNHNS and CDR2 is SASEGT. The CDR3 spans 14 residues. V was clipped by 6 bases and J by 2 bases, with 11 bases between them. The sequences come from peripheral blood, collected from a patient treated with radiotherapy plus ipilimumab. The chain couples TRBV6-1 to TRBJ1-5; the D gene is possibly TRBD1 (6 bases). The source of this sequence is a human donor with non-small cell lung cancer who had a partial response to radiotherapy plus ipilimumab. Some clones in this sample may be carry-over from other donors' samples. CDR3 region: CASRPSGGNQPQHF. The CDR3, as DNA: TGTGCCAGCAGGCCGTCAGGGGGCAATCAGCCCCAGCATTTT.